These 8 T cell receptor beta chains came from one sample sequenced in a study of CD8 T cells in Susac syndrome. Random hexamers served to reverse transcribe roughly 0.5 to 1 ug RNA. A single record per CDR3 protein comes from TCRdb applying MiXCR to the immunoSEQ multiplex PCR reads. The table records more than 55,000 distinct CDR3 sequences, approximately 95% of them present only once. The specimen sequenced was CD8+ T cells from PBMCs. These receptors came from a human donor in good health.

V is TRBV5-1 and J is TRBJ2-2; 10 bases agree with TRBD1. The CDR3 has 18 residues. Germline loops: CDR1 SGHRS, CDR2 YFSETQ. V lost 0 bases to trimming and J lost 5 bases; unmatched junction nucleotides: 10. The CDR3 reads CASSLARYGTGETGELFF. CDR3 in DNA: TGCGCCAGCAGCTTGGCTCGCTACGGGACAGGGGAAACCGGGGAGCTGTTTTTT.

The chain joins TRBV2 to TRBJ1-3, with unresolved D. The CDR3 is made up of 11 amino acids. Germline CDR1 and CDR2: SNHLY and FYNNEI. Trimming stripped 8 bases from V and 1 base from J, with 3 bases between. For the CDR3, the DNA is TGTGCCAGCCTATCTGGAAACACCATATATTTT. This sequence encodes CASLSGNTIYF.

The chain employs TRBV7-2 and TRBJ2-1; D possibly corresponds to TRBD1 (5 bases). The V gene's germline CDR1 is SGHTA and CDR2 FQGNSA. The length of the CDR3 is 13 residues. V was shortened by 1 base and J by 8 bases, with 9 bases between the two germline ends. As DNA, the CDR3 is TGTGCCAGCAGCTTAGAGGCAGGGTATGAGCAGTTCTTC. It translates to CASSLEAGYEQFF. The full variable domain, rest sourced from reference TRBV7-2 and TRBJ2-1, is GAGVSQSPSNKVTEKGKDVELRCDPISGHTALYWYRQSLGQGLEFLIYFQGNSAPDKSGLPSDRFSAERTGGSVSTLTIQRTQQEDSAVYLCASSLEAGYEQFFGPGTRLTVL.

The V and J genes are TRBV27 and TRBJ1-1, with D perhaps matching TRBD1 (5 bases). V shed 3 bases and J shed 13 bases, with 12 bases lying between them. The germline gives CDR1 MNHEY, CDR2 SMNVEV (reference sequence). The CDR3 sequence is 11 residues long. CDR3 bases: TGTGCCAGCAGTTTGGGGACCGAACATTTCTTT. The encoded protein is CASSLGTEHFF.

This clonotype was observed a handful of times. The CDR3 DNA reads TGTGCCAGCAGCCCCGGGGTTAGCTCCTACAATGAGCAGTTCTTC. Residues: CASSPGVSSYNEQFF. J is TRBJ2-1 and V is TRBV4-2; D possibly corresponds to TRBD2 (5 bases). This CDR3 contains 15 residues. Germline values: CDR1 LGHNA, CDR2 YNFKEQ. V dropped 4 bases and J dropped 0 bases, with 10 bases sitting between them.

The gene calls are TRBV6-2 or TRBV6-3 and TRBJ2-1; 8 bases agree with TRBD1. In germline, CDR1 is MNHEY, CDR2 SVGEGT. The CDR3 loop spans 14 amino acids. Germline trimming cut 2 bases from V and 7 bases from J; bases unmatched to any gene: 4. CDR3: CASSYLTGANEQFF. CDR3 DNA sequence: TGTGCCAGCAGTTACCTGACAGGGGCAAATGAGCAGTTCTTC.

This chain joins TRBV6-2 or TRBV6-3 and TRBJ1-1, with a possible D match to TRBD1 (6 bases). V lost 7 bases and J lost 3, with 15 bases in between. Germline lookup yields CDR1 MNHEY and CDR2 SVGEGT. The CDR3 is 14 amino acids. In DNA, the CDR3 is TGTGCCAGCACCCTAAGACAGGATTACACTGAAGCTTTCTTT. This gives the protein CASTLRQDYTEAFF.

The chain recombines TRBV30 with TRBJ2-2; D is undetermined. CDR1 and CDR2 from the germline V gene are GTSNPN and SVGIG (reference sequence). The CDR3 loop spans 15 amino acids. Trimming shortened V by 4 bases and J by 3 bases, and 15 bases separated the two germline ends. The chain's CDR3 is CAWIPMDRDTGELFF. The CDR3 coding sequence is TGTGCCTGGATCCCCATGGACCGGGACACCGGGGAGCTGTTTTTT. The whole variable domain, remainder taken from reference TRBV30 and TRBJ2-2, is SQTIHQWPATLVQPVGSPLSLECTVEGTSNPNLYWYRQAAGRGLQLLFYSVGIGQISSEVPQNLSASRPQDRQFILSSKKLLLSDSGFYLCAWIPMDRDTGELFFGEGSRLTVL.